A selection of T cell receptor beta chains follows, all from one sample in a study of blood T cell repertoires in COVID-19. Libraries were prepared by immunoSEQ multiplex PCR; TCRdb keeps only in-frame clonotypes and omits some of them. The table has 250,000 or so clones, over 75% seen once. Sequences were obtained from PBMCs or T cells enriched from blood (not recorded which). Receptors were obtained from a man aged 40-49 years who had recovered from COVID-19. Each CDR3 is given with its conserved first and last residue. A D gene is named only where the DNA matches it firmly. Size tells how often a clone was seen (once, few, many) or the class of an expanded clone, and some rows leave it out.

D gene	V gene	J gene	clone size	CDR3 DNA	CDR3 protein
NA	TRBV5-1	TRBJ1-4	once	TGCGCCAGCAGGGAGGAATTTGTTGAAAAACTGTTTTTT	CASREEFVEKLFF
TRBD2	TRBV9	TRBJ2-1	NA	TGTGCCAGCACTCCACGGGTAGCGGGAGCCAATGAGCAGTTCTTC	CASTPRVAGANEQFF
TRBD1	TRBV27	TRBJ1-1	NA	TGTGCCAGCAGTTTATCGACAGGGGGGACGAGCACTGAAGCTTTCTTT	CASSLSTGGTSTEAFF
TRBD1	TRBV27	TRBJ2-7	NA	TGTGCCAGCAGTTTGATAAGGACAGGGAGCCACGAGCAGTACTTC	CASSLIRTGSHEQYF
NA	TRBV5-1	TRBJ1-2	few	TGCGCCAGCAGCTTACCGATCCTAGCTGGCTACACCTTC	CASSLPILAGYTF
TRBD1	TRBV5-8	TRBJ1-6	once	TGTGCCAGCAGCTCCGGGACAGGCCATAATTCACCCCTCCACTTT	CASSSGTGHNSPLHF
TRBD1	TRBV7-9	TRBJ1-6	NA	TGTGCCAGCAGCCGCGACAGGGTGGGGTCACCCCTCCACTTT	CASSRDRVGSPLHF
TRBD2	TRBV5-1	TRBJ2-1	NA	TGCGCCAGCAGCTTGGTTCGGGAGGTGCTCAATGAGCAGTTCTTC	CASSLVREVLNEQFF
NA	TRBV3-1/TRBV3-2	TRBJ2-3	once	TGTGCCAGCAGCCAACTCGGGGATACGCAGTATTTT	CASSQLGDTQYF
TRBD1	TRBV5-4	TRBJ1-2	NA	TGTGCCAGCAGCCAGGGACAGGGGAGGTATGGCTACACCTTC	CASSQGQGRYGYTF
NA	TRBV29-1	TRBJ2-6	once	TGCAGCGTTGAGGGGGGCTCTGGGGCCAACGTCCTGACTTTC	CSVEGGSGANVLTF
NA	TRBV19	TRBJ2-5	once	TGTGCCAGTAGTGGAGGACAGCTACAAGAGACCCAGTACTTC	CASSGGQLQETQYF
TRBD2	TRBV5-1	TRBJ2-7	NA	TGCGCCAGCAGTTTCAGGACTAGTTACGAGCAGTACTTC	CASSFRTSYEQYF
NA	TRBV3-1/TRBV3-2	TRBJ2-5	once	TGTGCCAGCAGCCAAGGGTCACCCCGGGGGGCCGATGCGGAGACCCAGTACTTC	CASSQGSPRGADAETQYF
TRBD1	TRBV19	TRBJ1-3	once	TGTGCCAGTAGTATAGATGACAGGGGAGCTGGAAACACCATATATTTT	CASSIDDRGAGNTIYF
TRBD1	TRBV11-1	TRBJ2-3	NA	TGTGCCAGCAGCTTAATGGACAGGGAGGCAGATACGCAGTATTTT	CASSLMDREADTQYF
NA	TRBV9	TRBJ2-2	NA	TGTGCCAGCAGCGTAGCGTCAGGGATCAACACCGGGGAGCTGTTTTTT	CASSVASGINTGELFF
TRBD1	TRBV28	TRBJ1-2	NA	TGTGCCAGCGGGACAGCTTATGGCTACACCTTC	CASGTAYGYTF
NA	TRBV11-2	TRBJ1-3	NA	TGTGCCAGCAGCCCCGGACAGCGGGGAAACACCATATATTTT	CASSPGQRGNTIYF
TRBD2	TRBV4-1	TRBJ2-1	NA	TGCGCCAGCAGCCAAGCCCCGGGGGATTTAGCGGGCCGATGGAGTGAGCAGTTCTTC	CASSQAPGDLAGRWSEQFF
TRBD1	TRBV5-1	TRBJ1-2	NA	TGCGCCAGCAGCTTGGCCCCGACAGGGAGGAATGGCTACACCTTC	CASSLAPTGRNGYTF
TRBD1	TRBV7-2	TRBJ1-5	NA	TGTGCCAGCAGCCCCAGGGGGCTTGGACAGCCCCAGCATTTT	CASSPRGLGQPQHF
NA	TRBV5-1	TRBJ1-1	NA	TGCGCCAGCAGCTCGGTGGTCAGGGCAGGGCCCACTGAAGCTTTCTTT	CASSSVVRAGPTEAFF
TRBD2	TRBV6-2/TRBV6-3	TRBJ2-3	NA	TGTGCCAGCAGTTGGACTAGCGCTTTTTTCCGCACAGATACGCAGTATTTT	CASSWTSAFFRTDTQYF
TRBD1	TRBV9	TRBJ2-2	NA	TGTGCCAGCCGGGACAGGAACACCGGGGAGCTGTTTTTT	CASRDRNTGELFF
TRBD2	TRBV3-1/TRBV3-2	TRBJ2-1	once	TGTGCCAGCAGCCAAGTCCTAGCGGGGGTCAATGAGCAGTTCTTC	CASSQVLAGVNEQFF
TRBD2	TRBV6-5	TRBJ2-5	NA	TGTGCCAGCAGCCGCGGGGGGCCGGGGGGGACCCAGTACTTC	CASSRGGPGGTQYF
NA	TRBV5-3	TRBJ2-5	few	TGTGCCAGAAGTAATACGGGAGAGGTACAAGAGACCCAGTACTTC	CARSNTGEVQETQYF
TRBD1	TRBV5-1	TRBJ1-5	NA	TGCGCCAGCAGCTTTGGGGACAGGGATCAGCCCCAGCATTTT	CASSFGDRDQPQHF